A single sample is the source of the 23 T cell receptor beta chains below, sequenced in a study of T cell clonotyping in hematopoietic cell transplantation (dated by TCRdb to about 2021). The time point label of this sample denotes: 100 days after allo-HCT. Libraries were prepared through the immunoSEQ multiplex PCR assay. TCRdb mirrors the immuneACCESS table, restricted to in-frame sequences. Some clones are absent from its copies; in checked studies, under half trace to an unresolved V gene, and the reason for the others is unknown. The sample contains under 9,000 clones, less than 70% of them found a single time. The ten largest clones add up to 22% of the sample. Specimen: peripheral blood mononuclear cells, collected 100 days after allogeneic stem cell transplant. These receptors originate from a male patient aged 60 to 75 who had an allogeneic stem cell transplant from an unrelated donor, so the T cells may come from the graft donor. Some clones in this sample may be carry-over from other donors' samples.

This clone is termed hyperexpanded. The genes are TRBV6-5 and TRBJ2-7, with 7 nucleotides matching TRBD1. CDR3 length equals 14 residues. The J segment lost 7 bases and the V segment lost 2 bases, leaving 8 bases of the junction unmatched. Germline CDR1 is MNHEY and CDR2 is SVGAGI. This CDR3 reads CASSYGPGTVEQYF. The CDR3 nucleotides read TGTGCCAGCAGTTACGGGCCAGGGACAGTTGAGCAGTACTTC.

This clone has only a few counts. The V gene is TRBV7-9, the J gene TRBJ2-7, with TRBD1 matching 7 bases. This CDR3 region has 16 residues. Looked up from germline, CDR1 is SEHNR and CDR2 is FQNEAQ (reference sequence). The ends lost 2 bases at V and 2 bases at J; junction bases unmatched: 9. Here the CDR3 DNA reads TGTGCCAGCAGCTTAAACGAGGGGGCGCGAACCTACGAGCAGTACTTC. The encoded protein is CASSLNEGARTYEQYF.

The chain carries TRBV25-1 and TRBJ2-3, with a tentative D call TRBD2 (5 bases). CDR3 length: 16 residues. Germline loops: CDR1 MGHDK, CDR2 SYGVNS. The V and J ends lost 2 bases and 0 bases respectively, with 12 bases between them. In DNA, the CDR3 is TGTGCCAGCAGTGAACAGACGGACTTCAGCACAGATACGCAGTATTTT. As protein: CASSEQTDFSTDTQYF.

V and J are TRBV30 and TRBJ2-3; D perhaps matches TRBD2 (6 bases). This CDR3 is 16 amino acids long. Trimming took 4 bases from V and 1 from J, leaving 18 bases between them. Germline loops: CDR1 GTSNPN, CDR2 SVGIG (reference sequence). The CDR3 reads CAWTEGTSRRTDTQYF. The CDR3 DNA follows: TGTGCCTGGACAGAGGGAACTAGCCGACGCACAGATACGCAGTATTTT.

V usage is TRBV7-9 and J usage is TRBJ2-1; no definite D call. Germline CDR1 is SEHNR and CDR2 is FQNEAQ (reference sequence). The V end was cut by 1 base, the J end by 6 bases, with 4 bases between. This CDR3 is 12 amino acids long. The CDR3 DNA reads TGTGCCAGCAGCTTAGAAGGCAATGAGCAGTTCTTC. This translates into CASSLEGNEQFF.

This chain uses TRBV5-8 with TRBJ1-5, with a tentative D call TRBD1 (6 bases). Looked up from germline, CDR1 is SGHTS and CDR2 is YDEGEE. This CDR3 has 19 amino acids. Trimming removed 4 bases from V and 0 bases from J, with 23 bases in between. In DNA form, the CDR3 reads TGTGCCAGCAGCACTAGGGGGGGGCGTTCGGCTTATAGCAATCAGCCCCAGCATTTT. Translation gives CASSTRGGRSAYSNQPQHF.

This clone appeared once. The chain combines TRBV21-1 with TRBJ2-1; TRBD1, as called in the table, went unchecked against the DNA. TRBV21-1 is tagged as a pseudogene. The CDR3 runs 16 residues. CDR3 residues: CASSKAQGWPYNEQFF. The CDR3 nucleotides read TGTGCCAGCAGCAAAGCGCAGGGGTGGCCGTACAATGAGCAGTTCTTC.

The chain uses TRBV5-1 and TRBJ2-7; 7 bases match TRBD1. Germline lookup yields CDR1 SGHRS and CDR2 YFSETQ. V lost 4 bases, J lost 2 bases, and 6 bases stayed unmatched. CDR3 length: 14 residues. The CDR3 DNA sequence: TGCGCCAGCAGCATGGGACAGCCAGCCTACGAGCAGTACTTC. It encodes CASSMGQPAYEQYF.

Remarks on this clone: Distinct nucleotide sequences in the sample also encode this CDR3. V and J are TRBV4-1 and TRBJ1-1, with TRBD1 matching 7 bases. The germline V gene has CDR1 MGHRA and CDR2 YSYEKL. V gave up 1 base and J gave up 1 base; unmatched junction bases: 3. The CDR3 spans 15 residues. CDR3 region: CASSQGDRANTEAFF. The CDR3 DNA sequence: TGCGCCAGCAGCCAAGGGGACAGAGCGAACACTGAAGCTTTCTTT.

V usage is TRBV30 and J usage is TRBJ2-7; the match to TRBD2 covers 12 bases. CDR3 size: 15 residues. Germline V gene data show CDR1 as GTSNPN and CDR2 as SVGIG (reference sequence). V was pared by 2 bases and J by 9 bases, with 11 bases of the junction left unmatched. The CDR3 is CAWSSETSGSGWQYF. Here the CDR3 DNA reads TGTGCCTGGAGTTCAGAGACTAGCGGGAGTGGTTGGCAGTACTTC.

This rearrangement joins TRBV6-6 to TRBJ2-7; possibly TRBD1 for D (5 bases). The CDR3 loop spans 13 amino acids. The V end lost 2 bases, the J end lost 3 bases, and 8 bases lay between the germline ends. Per germline, CDR1 MNHNY and CDR2 SVGAGI (reference sequence). The CDR3 DNA is TGTGCCAGCAGTTACCCCGACAGCTACGAGCAGTACTTC. Its translation is CASSYPDSYEQYF.

The chain carries TRBV2 and TRBJ1-1; 7 nucleotides match TRBD1. The CDR3 consists of 15 residues. Trimming removed 6 bases from V and 0 bases from J; junction bases left unmatched: 7. Germline V gives CDR1 SNHLY, CDR2 FYNNEI. CDR3 in DNA: TGTGCCAGCAGCAGGGACAGCCCCATGAACACTGAAGCTTTCTTT. Amino acid sequence: CASSRDSPMNTEAFF.

The chain carries TRBV6-1 and TRBJ2-7; perhaps TRBD2 as D (5 bases). The CDR3 contains 13 residues. Trimming pared 8 bases from V and 2 bases from J, leaving 13 bases between. Germline V gives CDR1 MNHNS, CDR2 SASEGT. In nucleotides, the CDR3 is TGTGCCAGCGGGAGACTACAAACCTACGAGCAGTACTTC. This encodes CASGRLQTYEQYF.

This clone was recorded a few times. This chain links TRBV19 with TRBJ1-1, with a tentative D call TRBD1 (5 bases). The germline V gene encodes CDR1 LNHDA and CDR2 SQIVND (reference sequence). The CDR3 sequence is 12 residues long. V was trimmed by 8 bases and J by 4 bases, leaving 11 bases between them. The CDR3 is CASQRGFTEAFF. The CDR3 nucleotides are TGTGCCAGTCAAAGGGGATTCACTGAAGCTTTCTTT.

The chain has TRBV27 and TRBJ2-5, with D possibly matching TRBD1 (5 bases). This CDR3 is built from 14 residues. The germline gives CDR1 MNHEY, CDR2 SMNVEV (reference sequence). The ends were cut back, 4 bases at V and 5 bases at J, with 14 bases in the middle. The CDR3 is CASSSTRGSETQYF. CDR3 DNA sequence: TGTGCCAGCAGTTCCACAAGGGGATCGGAGACCCAGTACTTC.

This chain uses TRBV7-6 with TRBJ1-6, with TRBD1 identical over 8 bases. Germline lookup yields CDR1 SGHVS and CDR2 FNYEAQ. Trimming at V came to 4 bases and at J to 7 bases, leaving 6 bases not matched to a gene. CDR3 length: 15 residues. The CDR3 is CASSSARGPNSPLHF. As DNA, the CDR3 is TGTGCCAGCAGCTCCGCCAGGGGGCCGAATTCACCCCTCCACTTT. Filled out from reference TRBV7-6 and TRBJ1-6, the complete variable domain reads GAGVSQSPRYKVTKRGQDVALRCDPISGHVSLYWYRQALGQGPEFLTYFNYEAQQDKSGLPNDRFSAERPEGSISTLTIQRTEQRDSAMYRCASSSARGPNSPLHFGNGTRLTVT.

The chain combines TRBV6-5 with TRBJ2-4; weak D call: TRBD1 (6 bases). Germline V lookup: CDR1 MNHEY, CDR2 SVGAGI. This CDR3 is built from 12 residues. V lost 5 bases and J 14 bases, leaving 16 bases between the germline ends. The CDR3 sequence: CASSDRNRKEYF. CDR3 in DNA: TGTGCCAGCAGTGACAGGAATAGGAAGGAGTACTTC.

This clone is labeled medium-sized. The chain couples TRBV7-9 to TRBJ2-7; 12 bases map to TRBD2. The CDR3 consists of 17 residues. Germline CDR1 reads SEHNR; CDR2 reads FQNEAQ (reference sequence). V shed 4 bases and J 3 bases; nucleotides not matched to a gene: 10. CDR3 residues: CASSYRTSGADYYEQYF. As DNA, the CDR3 is TGTGCCAGCAGCTACCGGACTAGCGGGGCCGATTACTACGAGCAGTACTTC.

This clone rates as medium-sized (0.01 to 0.1%). The CDR3, as DNA: TGTGCCAGCAGCCCCGGTCGGGGATTCCAAGAGACCCAGTACTTC. Its translation: CASSPGRGFQETQYF. The chain carries TRBV9 and TRBJ2-5; D is perhaps TRBD2 (5 bases). Germline CDR1 SGDLS, CDR2 YYNGEE. There are 15 residues in the CDR3. Trimming stripped 4 bases from V and 1 base from J, with 14 bases between. The variable domain in full, completed from reference TRBV9 and TRBJ2-5, reads DSGVTQTPKHLITATGQRVTLRCSPRSGDLSVYWYQQSLDQGLQFLIQYYNGEERAKGNILERFSAQQFPDLHSELNLSSLELGDSALYFCASSPGRGFQETQYFGPGTRLLVL.

This clone was picked up a small number of times. V and J are TRBV9 and TRBJ1-2; D is unresolved. The V gene lost 7 bases and the J gene lost 4 bases, with 8 bases spanning the gap. The CDR3 runs to 11 residues. CDR1 is SGDLS, CDR2 YYNGEE, per germline. This CDR3 reads CASPRRYGYTF. CDR3 nucleotides: TGTGCCAGCCCTCGACGCTATGGCTACACCTTC.

This clone was seen once. Additional DNA sequences in this sample encode the identical CDR3. V is TRBV1 and J is TRBJ2-3; the table calls TRBD2, which could not be checked here. TRBV1 counts as a pseudogene. The CDR3 is 17 residues long. The CDR3 sequence: CTSRQTSGRDVTDTQYF. The CDR3 region has the DNA TGCACCAGTAGACAGACTAGCGGGAGGGACGTCACAGATACGCAGTATTTT.

This chain links TRBV27 with TRBJ2-5; D is perhaps TRBD2 (5 bases). The CDR3 length is 13 residues. Germline-derived CDR1 and CDR2 are MNHEY and SMNVEV (reference sequence). V was pared by 8 bases and J by 0 bases, with 10 bases between. The CDR3 DNA sequence: TGTGCCAGCCGTCCCGGGGACCAAGAGACCCAGTACTTC. Its translation is CASRPGDQETQYF.

Only a few counts were recorded for this clone. The chain carries TRBV6-6 and TRBJ1-1; TRBD1 is a possible D gene (5 bases). The CDR3 is 16 amino acids. CDR1 is MNHNY, CDR2 SVGAGI, per germline (reference sequence). Trimming took off 2 bases at V and 1 base at J, with 14 bases between the two ends. For the CDR3, the DNA is TGTGCCAGCAGTTACGGTCGGGTAGGGGCGAACACTGAAGCTTTCTTT. Protein: CASSYGRVGANTEAFF.